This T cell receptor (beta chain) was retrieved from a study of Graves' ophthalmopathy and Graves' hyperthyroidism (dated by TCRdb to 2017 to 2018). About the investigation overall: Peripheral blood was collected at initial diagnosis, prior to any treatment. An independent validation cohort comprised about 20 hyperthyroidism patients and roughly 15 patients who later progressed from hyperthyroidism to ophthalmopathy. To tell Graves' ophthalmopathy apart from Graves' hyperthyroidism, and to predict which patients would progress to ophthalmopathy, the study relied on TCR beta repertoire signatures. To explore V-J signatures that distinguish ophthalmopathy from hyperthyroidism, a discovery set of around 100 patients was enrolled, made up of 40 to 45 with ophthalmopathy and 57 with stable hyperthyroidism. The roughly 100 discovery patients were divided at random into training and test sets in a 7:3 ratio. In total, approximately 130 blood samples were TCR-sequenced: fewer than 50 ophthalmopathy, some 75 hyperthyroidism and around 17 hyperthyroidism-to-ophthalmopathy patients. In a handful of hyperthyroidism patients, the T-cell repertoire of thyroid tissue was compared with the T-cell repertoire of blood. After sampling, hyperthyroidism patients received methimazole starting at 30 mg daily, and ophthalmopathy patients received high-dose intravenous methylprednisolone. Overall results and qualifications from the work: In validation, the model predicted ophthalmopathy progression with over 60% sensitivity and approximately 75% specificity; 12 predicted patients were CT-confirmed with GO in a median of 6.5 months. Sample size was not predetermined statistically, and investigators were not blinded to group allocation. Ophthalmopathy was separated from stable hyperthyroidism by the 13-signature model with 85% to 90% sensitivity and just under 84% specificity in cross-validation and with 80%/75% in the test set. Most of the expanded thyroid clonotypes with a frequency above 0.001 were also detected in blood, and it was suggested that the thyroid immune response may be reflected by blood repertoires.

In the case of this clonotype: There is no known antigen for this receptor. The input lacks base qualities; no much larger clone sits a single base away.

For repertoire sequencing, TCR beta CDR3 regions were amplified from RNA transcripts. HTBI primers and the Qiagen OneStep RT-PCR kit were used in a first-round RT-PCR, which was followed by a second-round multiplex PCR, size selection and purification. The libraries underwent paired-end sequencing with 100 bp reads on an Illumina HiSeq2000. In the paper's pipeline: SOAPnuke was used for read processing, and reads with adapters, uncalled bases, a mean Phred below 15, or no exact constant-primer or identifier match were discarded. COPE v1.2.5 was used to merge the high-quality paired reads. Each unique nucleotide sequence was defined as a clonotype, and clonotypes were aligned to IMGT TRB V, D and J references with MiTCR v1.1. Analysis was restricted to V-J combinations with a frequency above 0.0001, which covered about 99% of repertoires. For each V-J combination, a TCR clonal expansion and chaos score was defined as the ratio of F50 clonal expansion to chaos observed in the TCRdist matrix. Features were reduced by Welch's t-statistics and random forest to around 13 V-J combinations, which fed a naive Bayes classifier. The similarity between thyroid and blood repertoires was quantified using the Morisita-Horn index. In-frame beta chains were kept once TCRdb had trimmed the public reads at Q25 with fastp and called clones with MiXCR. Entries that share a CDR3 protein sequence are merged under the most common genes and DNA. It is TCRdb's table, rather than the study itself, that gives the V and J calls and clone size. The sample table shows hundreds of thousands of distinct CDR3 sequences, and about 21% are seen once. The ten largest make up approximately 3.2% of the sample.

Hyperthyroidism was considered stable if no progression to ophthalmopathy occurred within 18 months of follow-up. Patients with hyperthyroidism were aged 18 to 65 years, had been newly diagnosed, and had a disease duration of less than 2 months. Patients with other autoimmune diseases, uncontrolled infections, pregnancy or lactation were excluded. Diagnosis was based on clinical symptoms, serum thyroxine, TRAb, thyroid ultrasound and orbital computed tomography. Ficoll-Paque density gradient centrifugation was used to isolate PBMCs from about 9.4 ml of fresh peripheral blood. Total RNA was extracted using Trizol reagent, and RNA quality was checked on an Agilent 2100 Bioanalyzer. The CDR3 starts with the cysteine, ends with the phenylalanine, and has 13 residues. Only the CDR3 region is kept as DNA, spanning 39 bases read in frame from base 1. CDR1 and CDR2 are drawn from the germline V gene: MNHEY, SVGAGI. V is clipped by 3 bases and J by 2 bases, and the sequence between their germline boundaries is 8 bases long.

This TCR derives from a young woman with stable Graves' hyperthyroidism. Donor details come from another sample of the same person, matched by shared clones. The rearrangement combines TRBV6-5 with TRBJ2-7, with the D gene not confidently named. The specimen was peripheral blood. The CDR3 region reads CASSYAFTYEQYF. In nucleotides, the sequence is TGTGCCAGCAGTTATGCCTTTACCTACGAGCAGTACTTC.